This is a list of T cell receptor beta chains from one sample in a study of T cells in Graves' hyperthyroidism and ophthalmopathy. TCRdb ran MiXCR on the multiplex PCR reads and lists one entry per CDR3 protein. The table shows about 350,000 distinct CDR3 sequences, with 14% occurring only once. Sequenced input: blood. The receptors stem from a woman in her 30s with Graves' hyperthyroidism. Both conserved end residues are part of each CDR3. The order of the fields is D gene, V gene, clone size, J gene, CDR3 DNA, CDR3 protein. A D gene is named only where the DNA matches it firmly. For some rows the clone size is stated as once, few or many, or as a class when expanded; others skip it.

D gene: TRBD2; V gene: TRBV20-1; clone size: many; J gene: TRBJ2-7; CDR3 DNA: TGCAGTGCCAGGACTAGTGGGGGGACCTACGAGCAGTACTTC; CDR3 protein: CSARTSGGTYEQYF
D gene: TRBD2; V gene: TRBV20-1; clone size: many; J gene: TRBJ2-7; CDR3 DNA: TGCAGTGCTAGAACGCTAGCGGGAGTAGTAAAAGAGCAGTACTTC; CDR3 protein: CSARTLAGVVKEQYF
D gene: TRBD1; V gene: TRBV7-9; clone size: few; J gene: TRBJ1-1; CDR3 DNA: TGTGCCAGCAGCTGGGCAGGGGGCGCCTCCATGAACACTGAAGCTTTCTTT; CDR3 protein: CASSWAGGASMNTEAFF
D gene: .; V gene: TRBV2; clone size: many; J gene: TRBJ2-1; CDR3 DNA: TGTGCCAGCAGTGTCAATGAGCAGTTCTTC; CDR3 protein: CASSVNEQFF
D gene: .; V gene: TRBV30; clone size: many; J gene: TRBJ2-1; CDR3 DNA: TGTGCCTGGGGCTTTCGAGGGAACAATGAGCAGTTCTTC; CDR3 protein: CAWGFRGNNEQFF
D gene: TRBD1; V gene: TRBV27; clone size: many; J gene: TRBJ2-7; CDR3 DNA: TGTGCCAGCCCTACAGGGGTCTCCTTTAGCTCCTACGAGCAGTACTTC; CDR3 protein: CASPTGVSFSSYEQYF
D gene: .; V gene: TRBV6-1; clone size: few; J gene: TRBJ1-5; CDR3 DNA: TGTGCCAGCAGTTGGAGAGGGAATCAGCCCCAGCATTTT; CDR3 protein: CASSWRGNQPQHF
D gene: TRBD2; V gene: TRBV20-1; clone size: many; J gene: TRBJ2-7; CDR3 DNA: TGCAGTGCTAGGGATAGACTAGCGGGAGTTCACGAGCAGTACTTC; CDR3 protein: CSARDRLAGVHEQYF
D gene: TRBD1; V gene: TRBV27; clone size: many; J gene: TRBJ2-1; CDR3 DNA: TGTGCCAGCAGCACCACGGGACAGGGCCACAATGAGCAGTTCTTC; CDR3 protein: CASSTTGQGHNEQFF
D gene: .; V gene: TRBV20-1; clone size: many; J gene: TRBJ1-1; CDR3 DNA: TGCAGTGCTAGAGATTTCAGGGGAGTCACTGAAGCTTTCTTT; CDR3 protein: CSARDFRGVTEAFF
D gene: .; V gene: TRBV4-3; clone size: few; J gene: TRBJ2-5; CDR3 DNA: TGCGCCAGCAGCCGCCAGGGATCCAAAGAAAAGACCCAGTACTTC; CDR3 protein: CASSRQGSKEKTQYF
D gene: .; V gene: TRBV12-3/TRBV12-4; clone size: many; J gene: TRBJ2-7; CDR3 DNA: TGTGCCAGCACTCTAAGATGGAAAGTAGGTAGCGAGCAGTACTTC; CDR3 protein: CASTLRWKVGSEQYF
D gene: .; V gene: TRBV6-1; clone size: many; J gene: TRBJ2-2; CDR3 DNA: TGTGCCAGCAGTGCGTTGGCCGGGGAGCTGTTTTTT; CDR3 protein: CASSALAGELFF
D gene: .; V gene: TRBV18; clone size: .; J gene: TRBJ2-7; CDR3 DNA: TGTGCCAGCTCCCACTATAAGGCGGGCGAGCAGTACTTC; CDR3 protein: CASSHYKAGEQYF
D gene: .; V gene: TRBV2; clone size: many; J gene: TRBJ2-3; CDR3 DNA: TGTGCCAGCAGTGAATCGGGGGACCGGAGTACGCAGTATTTT; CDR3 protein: CASSESGDRSTQYF
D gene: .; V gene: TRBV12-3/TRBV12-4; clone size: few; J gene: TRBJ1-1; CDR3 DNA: TGTGCCAGCAGTTTAGTCGGCAGGACCACTGAAGCTTTCTTT; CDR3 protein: CASSLVGRTTEAFF
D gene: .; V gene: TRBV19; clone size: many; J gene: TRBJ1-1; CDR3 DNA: TGTGCCACTGCGGCAGGGCCCTTTGAGGGGACTGAAGCTTTCTTT; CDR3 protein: CATAAGPFEGTEAFF
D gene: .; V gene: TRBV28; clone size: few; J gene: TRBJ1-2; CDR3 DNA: TGTGCCAGCGCCCTGCTGAGCTATGGCTACACCTTC; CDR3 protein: CASALLSYGYTF
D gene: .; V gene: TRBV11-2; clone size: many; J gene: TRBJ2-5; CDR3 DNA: TGTGCCAGCAGCTTAGTTCGGGGCGGAGAGACCCAGTACTTC; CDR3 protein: CASSLVRGGETQYF
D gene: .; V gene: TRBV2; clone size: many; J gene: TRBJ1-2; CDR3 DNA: TGTGCCAGCAGGGGGCTAGAGCTTCCTCGTGGCTACACCTTC; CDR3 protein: CASRGLELPRGYTF
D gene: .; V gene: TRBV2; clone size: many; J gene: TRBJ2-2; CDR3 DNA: TGTGCCAGCGAATATGCGAACACCGGGGAGCTGTTTTTT; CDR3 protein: CASEYANTGELFF
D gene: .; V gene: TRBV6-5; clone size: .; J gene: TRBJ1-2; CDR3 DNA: TGTGCCAGCAGTTACTCCGGCCACAGGGATGTCGGTGGCTACACCTTC; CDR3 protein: CASSYSGHRDVGGYTF
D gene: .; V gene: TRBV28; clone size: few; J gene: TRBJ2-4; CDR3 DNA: TGTGCCAGCAGTTTTTCTCCTAATATGGCCAAAAACATTCAGTACTTC; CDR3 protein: CASSFSPNMAKNIQYF
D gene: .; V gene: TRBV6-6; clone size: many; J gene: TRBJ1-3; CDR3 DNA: TGTGCCAGCAGTTACTCGATTACCGGGACTGGAAACACCATATATTTT; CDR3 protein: CASSYSITGTGNTIYF
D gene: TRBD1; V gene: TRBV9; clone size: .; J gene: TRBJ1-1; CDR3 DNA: TGTGCCAGCAGCGTAGGGGACAGGGGGACTGAAGCTTTCTTT; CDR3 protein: CASSVGDRGTEAFF
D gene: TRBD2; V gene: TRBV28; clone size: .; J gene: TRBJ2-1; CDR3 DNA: TGTGCCAGCAGCGGACTAGCGGGGAGTCTCCCCAATGAGCAGTTCTTC; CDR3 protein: CASSGLAGSLPNEQFF
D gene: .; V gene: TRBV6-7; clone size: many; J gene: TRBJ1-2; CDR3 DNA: TGTGCCAGCCCGGGGCCCTGCGGGCATGGCTACACCTTC; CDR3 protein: CASPGPCGHGYTF
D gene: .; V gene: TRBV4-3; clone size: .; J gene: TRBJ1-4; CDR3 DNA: TGCGCCAGCAGCCAAGATCCCGGGGGCGTTAGTGAAAAACTGTTTTTT; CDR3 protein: CASSQDPGGVSEKLFF
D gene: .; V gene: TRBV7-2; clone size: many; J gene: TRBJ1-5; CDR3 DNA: TGTGCCAGCAGCTTAGGTCTTTTTGGCAATCAGCCCCAGCATTTT; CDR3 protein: CASSLGLFGNQPQHF
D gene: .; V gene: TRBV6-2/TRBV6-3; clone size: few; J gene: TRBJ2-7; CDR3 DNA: TGTGCCAGCAGTTACTCGGCCATGCAATACAGGACCTACGAGCAGTACTTC; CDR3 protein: CASSYSAMQYRTYEQYF
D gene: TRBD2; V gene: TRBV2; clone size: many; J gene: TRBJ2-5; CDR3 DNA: TGTGCCAGCAGTGAAAACGTAGCGGGAGAGACCCAGTACTTC; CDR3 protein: CASSENVAGETQYF
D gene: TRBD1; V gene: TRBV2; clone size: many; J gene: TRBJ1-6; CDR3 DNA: TGTGCCAGCATGATAAGACAGGGGCGGAGAGGATCCAATTCACCCCTCCACTTT; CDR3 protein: CASMIRQGRRGSNSPLHF
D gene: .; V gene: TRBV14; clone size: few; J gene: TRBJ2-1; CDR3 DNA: TGTGCCAGCAGCCGAACTAGCCCCTGGCTCGAGCAGTTCTTC; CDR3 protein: CASSRTSPWLEQFF
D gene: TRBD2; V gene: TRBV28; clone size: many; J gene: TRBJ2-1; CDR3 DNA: TGTGCCAGCAGTAGCGGGAGGGCCTACAATGAGCAGTTCTTC; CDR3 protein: CASSSGRAYNEQFF
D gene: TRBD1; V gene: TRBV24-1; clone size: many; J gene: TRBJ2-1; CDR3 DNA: TGTGCCACCAGTGACCCAGGTGGGACAGCCCACGATGAGCAGTTCTTC; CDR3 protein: CATSDPGGTAHDEQFF
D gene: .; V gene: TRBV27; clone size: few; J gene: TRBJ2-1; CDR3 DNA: TGTGCCAGCGGAAGAACAGGTTCTGGTGAGCAGTTCTTC; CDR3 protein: CASGRTGSGEQFF
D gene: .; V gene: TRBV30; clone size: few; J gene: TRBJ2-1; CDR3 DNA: TGTGCCTGGAGAAATCAGCGGACCTCCAACTCCTACAATGAGCAGTTCTTC; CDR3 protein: CAWRNQRTSNSYNEQFF
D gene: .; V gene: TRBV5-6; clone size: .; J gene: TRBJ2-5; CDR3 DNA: TGTGCCAGCAGCCCCCGACAGGATTGGGCCGTTCAGTACTTC; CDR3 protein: CASSPRQDWAVQYF
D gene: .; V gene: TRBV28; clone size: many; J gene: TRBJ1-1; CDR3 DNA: TGTGCCAGCAGGAGAAGGGACGCCCGAGGGACTGAAGCTTTCTTT; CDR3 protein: CASRRRDARGTEAFF
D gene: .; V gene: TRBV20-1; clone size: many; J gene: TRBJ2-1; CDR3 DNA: TGCAGTGCTAGGTCCCAGGGGCCGAATGAGCAGTTCTTC; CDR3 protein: CSARSQGPNEQFF
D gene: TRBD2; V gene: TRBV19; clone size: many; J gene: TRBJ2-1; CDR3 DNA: TGTGCCAGTACCCCCTCTTCTAGCGGGAGACGCAATGAGCAGTTCTTC; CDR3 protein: CASTPSSSGRRNEQFF
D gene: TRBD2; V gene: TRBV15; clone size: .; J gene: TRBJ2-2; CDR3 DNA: TGTGCCACCAGCAGAGCGAGGGGACTAGCGAACACCGGGGAGCTGTTTTTT; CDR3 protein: CATSRARGLANTGELFF
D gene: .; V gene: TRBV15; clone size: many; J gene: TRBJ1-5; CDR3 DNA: TGTGCCACCAGCAGAGGTCAAAGGAATCAGCCCCAGCATTTT; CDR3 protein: CATSRGQRNQPQHF
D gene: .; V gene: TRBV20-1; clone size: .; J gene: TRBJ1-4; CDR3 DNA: TGCAGTGCTAGAGATAGGGACGTAACCTGGCACGATAATGAAAAACTGTTTTTT; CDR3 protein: CSARDRDVTWHDNEKLFF
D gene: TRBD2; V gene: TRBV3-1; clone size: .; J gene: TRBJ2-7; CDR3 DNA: TGTGCCAGCAGCCAAGATGTGCCAGCGGGAGCCATTGGCGAGCAGTACTTC; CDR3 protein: CASSQDVPAGAIGEQYF
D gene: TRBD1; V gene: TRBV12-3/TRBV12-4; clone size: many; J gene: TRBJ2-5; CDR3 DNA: TGTGCCAGCAGGGGGACAGGGGGAAAAGAGACCCAGTACTTC; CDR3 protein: CASRGTGGKETQYF
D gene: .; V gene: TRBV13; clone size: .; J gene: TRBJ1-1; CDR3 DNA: TGTGCCAGCAGCTTAGTCTTGGGAGGCACTGAAGCTTTCTTT; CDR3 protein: CASSLVLGGTEAFF
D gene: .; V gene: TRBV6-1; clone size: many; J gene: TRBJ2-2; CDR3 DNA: TGTGCCAGCAGTGTCAGGGTTACCGGGGAGCTGTTTTTT; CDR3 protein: CASSVRVTGELFF